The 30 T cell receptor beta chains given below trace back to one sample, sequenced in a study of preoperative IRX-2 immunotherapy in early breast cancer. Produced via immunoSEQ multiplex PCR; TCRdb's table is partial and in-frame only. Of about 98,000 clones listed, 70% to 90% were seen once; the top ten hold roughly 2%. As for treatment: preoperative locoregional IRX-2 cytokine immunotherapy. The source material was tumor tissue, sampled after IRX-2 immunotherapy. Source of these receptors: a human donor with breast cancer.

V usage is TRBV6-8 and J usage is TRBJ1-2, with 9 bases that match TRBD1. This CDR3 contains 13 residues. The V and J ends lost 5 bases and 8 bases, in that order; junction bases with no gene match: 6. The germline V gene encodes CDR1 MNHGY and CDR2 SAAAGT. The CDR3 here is CASSRDRVGGYTF. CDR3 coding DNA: TGTGCCAGCAGTCGGGACAGGGTCGGCGGCTACACCTTC.

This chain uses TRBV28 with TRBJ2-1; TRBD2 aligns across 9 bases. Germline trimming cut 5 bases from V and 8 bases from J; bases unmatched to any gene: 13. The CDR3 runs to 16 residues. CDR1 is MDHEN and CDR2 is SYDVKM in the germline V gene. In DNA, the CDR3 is TGTGCCAGCAGTCCCCCGGGTAGCGGGAGATCCGATGAGCAGTTCTTC. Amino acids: CASSPPGSGRSDEQFF.

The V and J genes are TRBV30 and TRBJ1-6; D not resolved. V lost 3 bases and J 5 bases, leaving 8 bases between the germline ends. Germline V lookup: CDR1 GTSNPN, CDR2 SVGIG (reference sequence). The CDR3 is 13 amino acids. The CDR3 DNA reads TGTGCCTGGAGCGACGGAAATAATTCACCCCTCCACTTT. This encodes CAWSDGNNSPLHF.

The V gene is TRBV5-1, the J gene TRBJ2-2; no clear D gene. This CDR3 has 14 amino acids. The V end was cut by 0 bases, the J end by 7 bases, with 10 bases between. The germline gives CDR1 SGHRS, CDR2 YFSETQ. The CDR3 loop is CASSLVGDGGELFF. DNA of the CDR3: TGCGCCAGCAGCTTGGTGGGTGATGGCGGGGAGCTGTTTTTT.

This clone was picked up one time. The CDR3 region has the DNA TGTGCCAGCAGCGAGGACAGGGGCTATGGCTACACCTTC. The encoded protein is CASSEDRGYGYTF. The gene calls are TRBV7-1 and TRBJ1-2; TRBD1 matches 9 bases. TRBV7-1 is reported as an ORF; its role is uncertain. Trimming took 5 bases from V and 4 from J; bases not matched to a gene: 2. The CDR3 covers 13 residues.

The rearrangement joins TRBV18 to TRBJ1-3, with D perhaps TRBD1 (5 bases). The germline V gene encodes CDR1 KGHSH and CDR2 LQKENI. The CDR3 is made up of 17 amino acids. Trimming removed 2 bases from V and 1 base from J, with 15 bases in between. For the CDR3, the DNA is TGTGCCAGCTCACCATATCTCCCAGACAGTTCTGGAAACACCATATATTTT. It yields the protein CASSPYLPDSSGNTIYF. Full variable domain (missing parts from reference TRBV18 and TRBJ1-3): NAGVMQNPRHLVRRRGQEARLRCSPMKGHSHVYWYRQLPEEGLKFMVYLQKENIIDESGMPKERFSAEFPKEGPSILRIQQVVRGDSAAYFCASSPYLPDSSGNTIYFGEGSWLTVV.

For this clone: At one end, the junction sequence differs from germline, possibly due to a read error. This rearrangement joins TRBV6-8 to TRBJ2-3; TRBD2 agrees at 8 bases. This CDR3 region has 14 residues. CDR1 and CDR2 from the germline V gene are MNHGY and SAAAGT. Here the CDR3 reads CASRSRTSIDTQYF. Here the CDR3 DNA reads TGTGCCAGCAGGTCCAGGACTAGCATAGATACGCAGTATTTT.

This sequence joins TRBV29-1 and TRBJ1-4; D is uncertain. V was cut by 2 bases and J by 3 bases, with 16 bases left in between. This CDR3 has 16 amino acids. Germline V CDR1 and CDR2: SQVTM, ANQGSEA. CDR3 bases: TGCAGCGTTGAATACCTTCTGTTGTGGGCTAATGAAAAACTGTTTTTT. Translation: CSVEYLLLWANEKLFF.

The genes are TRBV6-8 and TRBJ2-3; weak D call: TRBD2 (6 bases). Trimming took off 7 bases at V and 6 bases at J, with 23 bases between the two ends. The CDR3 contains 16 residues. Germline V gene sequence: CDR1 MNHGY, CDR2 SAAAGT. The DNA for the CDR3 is TGTGCCAGCATCCTAGGACTAACCCCAACCTCGGATACGCAGTATTTT. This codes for CASILGLTPTSDTQYF.

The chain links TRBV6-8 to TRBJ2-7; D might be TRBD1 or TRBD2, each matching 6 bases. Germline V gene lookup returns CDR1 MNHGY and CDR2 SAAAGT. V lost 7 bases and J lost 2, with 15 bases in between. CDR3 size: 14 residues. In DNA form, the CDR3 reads TGTGCCAGCAACATCGGGGGCTCCACCTACGAGCAGTACTTC. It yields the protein CASNIGGSTYEQYF.

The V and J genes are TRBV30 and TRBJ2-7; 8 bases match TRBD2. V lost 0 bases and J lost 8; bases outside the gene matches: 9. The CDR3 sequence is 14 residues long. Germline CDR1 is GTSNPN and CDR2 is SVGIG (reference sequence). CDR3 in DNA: TGTGCCTGGAGTGTTGGGAGACTAGCGTGGAAGCAGTACTTC. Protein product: CAWSVGRLAWKQYF.

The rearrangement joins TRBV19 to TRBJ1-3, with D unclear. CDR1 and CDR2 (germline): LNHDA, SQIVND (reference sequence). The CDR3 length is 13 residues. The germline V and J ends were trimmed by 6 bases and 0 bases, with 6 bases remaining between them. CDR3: CASRVNSGNTIYF. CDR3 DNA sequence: TGTGCCAGTAGAGTCAACTCTGGAAACACCATATATTTT.

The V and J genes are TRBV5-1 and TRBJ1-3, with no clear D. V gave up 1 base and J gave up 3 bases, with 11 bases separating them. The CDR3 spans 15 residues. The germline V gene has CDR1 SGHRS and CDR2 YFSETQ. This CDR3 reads CASSLSVGGGNTIYF. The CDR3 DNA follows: TGCGCCAGCAGCTTGTCCGTTGGCGGTGGAAACACCATATATTTT.

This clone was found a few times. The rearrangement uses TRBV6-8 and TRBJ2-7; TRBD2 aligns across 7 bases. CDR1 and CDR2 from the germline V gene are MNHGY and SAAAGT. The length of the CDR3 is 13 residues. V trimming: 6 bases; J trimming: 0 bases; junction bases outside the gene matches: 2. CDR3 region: CASSRGSSYEQYF. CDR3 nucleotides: TGTGCCAGCAGCCGCGGGAGCTCCTACGAGCAGTACTTC.

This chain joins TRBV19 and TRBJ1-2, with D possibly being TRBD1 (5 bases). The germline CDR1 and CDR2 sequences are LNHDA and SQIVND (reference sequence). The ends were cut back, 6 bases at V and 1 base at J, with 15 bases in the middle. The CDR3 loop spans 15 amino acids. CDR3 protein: CASSARGRSNYGYTF. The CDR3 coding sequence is TGTGCCAGTAGCGCTCGGGGCAGGAGTAACTATGGCTACACCTTC.

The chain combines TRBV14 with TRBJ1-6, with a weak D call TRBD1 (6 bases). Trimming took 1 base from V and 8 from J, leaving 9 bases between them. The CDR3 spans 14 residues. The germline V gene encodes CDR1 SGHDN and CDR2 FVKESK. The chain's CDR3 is CASSQGQAYSPLHF. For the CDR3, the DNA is TGTGCCAGCAGCCAAGGACAGGCCTATTCACCCCTCCACTTT.

This CDR3 reads CASGDGGQGIYEQYF. CDR3 nucleotide sequence: TGTGCCAGCGGGGATGGAGGACAGGGAATCTACGAGCAGTACTTC. The chain joins TRBV6-8 to TRBJ2-7; 8 nucleotides agree with TRBD1. Germline V lookup: CDR1 MNHGY, CDR2 SAAAGT. The V and J ends lost 8 bases and 3 bases, in that order; junction bases with no gene match: 12. The CDR3 consists of 15 residues.

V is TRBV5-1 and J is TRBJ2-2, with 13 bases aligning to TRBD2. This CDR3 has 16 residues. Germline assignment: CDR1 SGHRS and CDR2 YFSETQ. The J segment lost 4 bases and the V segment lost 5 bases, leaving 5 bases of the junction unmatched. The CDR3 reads CASSAGLAGSTGELFF. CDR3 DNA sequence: TGCGCCAGCAGTGCGGGACTAGCGGGATCCACCGGGGAGCTGTTTTTT.

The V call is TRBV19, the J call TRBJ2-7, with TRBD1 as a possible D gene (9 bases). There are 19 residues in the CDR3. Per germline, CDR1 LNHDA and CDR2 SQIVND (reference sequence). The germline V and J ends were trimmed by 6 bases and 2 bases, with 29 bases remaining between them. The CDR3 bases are TGTGCCAGTAGCTCACAGGGGGCACTAGCGGCCGGGACAGCCTACGAGCAGTACTTC. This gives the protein CASSSQGALAAGTAYEQYF.

The CDR3 here is CASSPGQGVTDTQYF. The CDR3 coding sequence is TGTGCCAGCAGCCCGGGACAGGGCGTCACAGATACGCAGTATTTT. The genes are TRBV11-3 and TRBJ2-3; 9 nucleotides agree with TRBD1. CDR1 and CDR2 (germline): SGHNT, YENEEA. J gave up 2 bases and V 5 bases, and 5 bases lay outside the gene matches. CDR3 length equals 15 residues.

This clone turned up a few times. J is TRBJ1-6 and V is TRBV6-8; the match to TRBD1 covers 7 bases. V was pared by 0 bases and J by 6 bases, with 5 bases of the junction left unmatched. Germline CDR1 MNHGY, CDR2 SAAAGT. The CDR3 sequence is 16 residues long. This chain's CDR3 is CASSYSTTGVNSPLHF. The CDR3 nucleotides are TGTGCCAGCAGTTACTCGACCACAGGGGTTAATTCACCCCTCCACTTT.

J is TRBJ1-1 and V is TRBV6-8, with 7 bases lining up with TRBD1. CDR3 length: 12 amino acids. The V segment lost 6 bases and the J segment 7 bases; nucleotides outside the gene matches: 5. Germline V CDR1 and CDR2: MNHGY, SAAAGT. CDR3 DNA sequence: TGTGCCAGCAGCCAGACAGGGATTGAAGCTTTCTTT. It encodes CASSQTGIEAFF.

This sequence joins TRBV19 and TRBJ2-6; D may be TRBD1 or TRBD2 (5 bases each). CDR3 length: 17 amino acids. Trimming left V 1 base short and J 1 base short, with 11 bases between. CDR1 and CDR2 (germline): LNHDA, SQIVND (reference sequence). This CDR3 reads CASSIGGASSGANVLTF. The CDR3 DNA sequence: TGTGCCAGTAGTATAGGAGGGGCTTCGTCTGGGGCCAACGTCCTGACTTTC.

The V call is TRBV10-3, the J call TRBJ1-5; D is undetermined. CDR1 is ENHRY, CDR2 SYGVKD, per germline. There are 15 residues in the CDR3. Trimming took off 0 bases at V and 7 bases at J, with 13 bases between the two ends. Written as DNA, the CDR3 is TGTGCCATCAGTGAGTCGATTGTAGGGAACCAGCCCCAGCATTTT. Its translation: CAISESIVGNQPQHF.

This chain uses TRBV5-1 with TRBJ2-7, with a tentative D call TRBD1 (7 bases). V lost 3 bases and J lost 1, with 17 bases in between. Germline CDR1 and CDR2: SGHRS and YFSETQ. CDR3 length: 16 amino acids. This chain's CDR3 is CASSSEPTGRSYEQYF. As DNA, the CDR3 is TGCGCCAGCAGCTCCGAACCGACAGGGAGGTCCTACGAGCAGTACTTC.

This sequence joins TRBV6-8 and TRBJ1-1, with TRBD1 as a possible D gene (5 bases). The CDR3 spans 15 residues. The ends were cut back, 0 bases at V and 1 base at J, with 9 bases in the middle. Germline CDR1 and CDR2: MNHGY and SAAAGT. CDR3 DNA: TGTGCCAGCAGTTACTCGACCCAGGGGAACACTGAAGCTTTCTTT. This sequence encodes CASSYSTQGNTEAFF.

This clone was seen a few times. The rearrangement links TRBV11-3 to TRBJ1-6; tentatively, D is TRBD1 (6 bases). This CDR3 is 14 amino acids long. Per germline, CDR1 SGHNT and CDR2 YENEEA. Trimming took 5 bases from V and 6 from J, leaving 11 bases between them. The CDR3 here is CASSQGFTNSPLHF. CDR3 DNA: TGTGCCAGCAGCCAGGGGTTTACTAATTCACCCCTCCACTTT.

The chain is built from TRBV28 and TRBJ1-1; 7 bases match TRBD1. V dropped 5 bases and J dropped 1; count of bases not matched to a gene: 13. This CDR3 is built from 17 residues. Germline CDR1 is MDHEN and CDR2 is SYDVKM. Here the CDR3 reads CASSPPGQIGGNTEAFF. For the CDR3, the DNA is TGTGCCAGCAGTCCGCCGGGACAGATAGGGGGGAACACTGAAGCTTTCTTT.

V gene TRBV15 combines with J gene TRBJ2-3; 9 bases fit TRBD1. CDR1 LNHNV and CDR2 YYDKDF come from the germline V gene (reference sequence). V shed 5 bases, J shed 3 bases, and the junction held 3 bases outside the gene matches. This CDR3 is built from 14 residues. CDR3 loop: CATSPTGGTDTQYF. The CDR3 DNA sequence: TGTGCCACCAGCCCGACAGGGGGGACAGATACGCAGTATTTT.

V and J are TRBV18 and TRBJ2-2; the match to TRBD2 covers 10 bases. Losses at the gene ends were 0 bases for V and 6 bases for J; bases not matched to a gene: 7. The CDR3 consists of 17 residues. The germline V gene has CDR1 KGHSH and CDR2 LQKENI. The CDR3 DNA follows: TGTGCCAGCTCACCACCGGGTTGGCTAGCGGGAGCCGGGGAGCTGTTTTTT. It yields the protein CASSPPGWLAGAGELFF.